This record looks at one T cell receptor (beta chain) sequence and its context. The data stem from a study of cytomegalovirus exposure and HLA in healthy donors. PCR employed 60 Vbeta and 13 Jbeta primers. Profiled with immunoSEQ multiplex PCR; TCRdb holds only in-frame clones, not every one. The repertoire has around 130,000 clones, 80% to 85% of them found once; the top ten carry 0.85% to 1.3%. The CDR3 length is 13 residues. The V and J ends lost 0 bases and 3 bases respectively, with 6 bases between them. CDR1 LGHNA and CDR2 YSLEER come from the germline V gene. The TCR sequence derives from a human donor in good health. Specimen: PBMCs. The chain uses TRBV4-3 and TRBJ2-7, with D hard to call. The CDR3 nucleotides read TGCGCCAGCAGCCAAGATCGGAGCTACGAGCAGTACTTC. This sequence encodes CASSQDRSYEQYF.